This T cell receptor (beta chain) was sequenced for a study of T cells after somatic rescue of genetic block. Germline V gives CDR1 SNHLY, CDR2 FYNNEI. Trimming stripped 5 bases from V and 5 bases from J, with 10 bases between. This CDR3 comprises 13 residues. TCRdb keeps only in-frame clones here, not all; method: immunoSEQ multiplex PCR. The sample carries 88,000 or so clones, about 90% recorded once. The origin of this receptor is a woman aged 18-35 years. The chain couples TRBV2 to TRBJ2-1; a weak D match, TRBD2 (5 bases). Sequencing used peripheral blood mononuclear cells (PBMCs). Here the CDR3 reads CASSWTPDNEQFF. The CDR3 region has the DNA TGTGCCAGCAGTTGGACTCCCGACAATGAGCAGTTCTTC.